This T cell receptor beta chain was identified in a study of cytomegalovirus exposure and HLA in healthy donors. This table comes from immunoSEQ multiplex PCR, and its TCRdb copy is limited to in-frame clones, with some not included. This table holds tens of thousands of clones, around nine tenths found once. Study observations and caveats: The tendency of first-cohort TCR clusters to co-occur in the 90 to 150 validation repertoires was the finding of a later analysis. There were about 160 TCR beta chains listed as cytomegalovirus-associated.

Regarding this clone: Antigen: not known.

V shed 2 bases and J shed 6 bases, with 20 bases lying between them. The CDR3 sequence is 16 residues long. Germline V gene data show CDR1 as SGHRS and CDR2 as YFSETQ. The donors were part of the validation cohort of some 120 subjects. That cohort was separate from the first cohort, which comprised about 670 subjects. This sequence was found in a woman in her late teens or twenties in good health and CMV-seronegative. The sequenced sample consisted of PBMCs. The gene calls are TRBV5-1 and TRBJ1-1; weak D call: TRBD1 (5 bases). CDR3 nucleotides: TGCGCCAGCAGCTTTTCAGTGGGGCGGCAGCCCTCTGAAGCTTTCTTT. It translates to CASSFSVGRQPSEAFF.